Listed below are T cell receptor beta chains from one sample, sequenced in a study of control samples from healthy donors and cancer patients. This table comes from immunoSEQ multiplex PCR, and its TCRdb copy is limited to in-frame clones, with some not included. The sample totals 150,000 to 200,000 clones. Sequenced input: blood. The receptor set was obtained from a woman in her 30s in good health. The CDR3 runs from the conserved cysteine through the conserved F or W. A D gene is named only where the DNA matches it firmly.

. TRBJ1-4 TRBV7-9 CAIGWGNEKLFF TGTGCCATAGGCTGGGGTAATGAAAAACTGTTTTTT
TRBD1 TRBJ1-1 TRBV28 CASIQQGARAFF TGTGCCAGCATCCAACAGGGGGCTAGGGCTTTCTTT
. TRBJ1-3 TRBV7-9 CASSLDSLGNTIYF TGTGCCAGCAGCTTAGACAGCCTCGGAAACACCATATATTTT
. TRBJ1-1 TRBV28 CASSFYAALNTEAFF TGTGCCAGCAGTTTTTATGCAGCCTTGAACACTGAAGCTTTCTTT
. TRBJ1-4 TRBV19 CASRAGRSEKLFF TGTGCCAGCCGGGCAGGGAGGAGTGAAAAACTGTTTTTT
. TRBJ1-2 TRBV19 CASSMHTPTGSIYGYTF TGTGCCAGTAGTATGCATACTCCGACAGGTTCAATCTATGGCTACACCTTC
TRBD2 TRBJ2-2 TRBV28 CASSFPSGAYTGELFF TGTGCCAGCAGTTTCCCTAGCGGGGCCTACACCGGGGAGCTGTTTTTT
. TRBJ1-6 TRBV21-1 CARRNSPLHF TGTGCCAGACGCAATTCACCCCTCCACTTT
TRBD1 TRBJ1-1 TRBV3-1/TRBV3-2 CASSQAGGVTEAFF TGTGCCAGCAGCCAAGCAGGGGGAGTCACTGAAGCTTTCTTT
. TRBJ2-5 TRBV27 CASSFGTLQETQYF TGTGCCAGCAGCTTCGGGACCCTACAAGAGACCCAGTACTTC
. TRBJ2-1 TRBV29-1 CSVPGPGTGYNEQFF TGCAGCGTACCGGGCCCAGGGACTGGATACAATGAGCAGTTCTTC
. TRBJ1-1 TRBV25-1 CASSELGNTEAFF TGTGCCAGCAGTGAACTAGGGAACACTGAAGCTTTCTTT
TRBD1 TRBJ1-4 TRBV6-6 CASSYPGQGDNEKLFF TGTGCCAGCAGTTACCCGGGACAGGGGGATAATGAAAAACTGTTTTTT
. TRBJ1-3 TRBV11-2 CASGTGVGGHTIYF TGTGCCAGTGGGACGGGTGTAGGCGGTCACACCATATATTTT
TRBD2 TRBJ2-1 TRBV5-6 CASSFAGGDTYNEQFF TGTGCCAGCAGCTTCGCGGGAGGGGATACCTACAATGAGCAGTTCTTC
TRBD1 TRBJ1-2 TRBV2 CASLDRDGYTF TGTGCCAGTTTGGACAGGGACGGCTACACCTTC
. TRBJ1-5 TRBV19 CASSAWEYSNQPQHF TGTGCCAGTAGTGCTTGGGAGTATAGCAATCAGCCCCAGCATTTT
. TRBJ1-6 TRBV4-1 CASSQAQGYSPLHF TGCGCCAGCAGCCAAGCACAGGGATATTCACCCCTCCACTTT
TRBD1 TRBJ2-7 TRBV3-1/TRBV3-2 CASRRGQGPLYYEQYF TGTGCCAGCAGAAGGGGACAGGGTCCTCTTTACTACGAGCAGTACTTC
. TRBJ2-7 TRBV7-2 CASSSEIGSPLEQYF TGTGCCAGCAGCAGCGAGATTGGGTCTCCCCTCGAGCAGTACTTC
. TRBJ2-5 TRBV7-3 CASSQGTGETQYF TGTGCCAGCAGCCAAGGGACGGGAGAGACCCAGTACTTC
. TRBJ1-5 TRBV7-8 CASSPRTGDNQPQHF TGTGCCAGCAGCCCCAGGACTGGGGACAATCAGCCCCAGCATTTT
. TRBJ1-4 TRBV19 CASRAGATNEKLFF TGTGCCAGTAGAGCCGGAGCAACTAATGAAAAACTGTTTTTT
. TRBJ2-1 TRBV9 CASSELPTYNEQFF TGTGCCAGCAGCGAACTCCCCACCTACAATGAGCAGTTCTTC
. TRBJ1-5 TRBV4-1 CASSQVFLGQGFQPQHF TGCGCCAGCAGCCAAGTATTTTTAGGGCAGGGCTTTCAGCCCCAGCATTTT
. TRBJ1-1 TRBV6-1 CASSEGSTVNTEAFF TGTGCCAGCAGTGAAGGGTCGACGGTGAACACTGAAGCTTTCTTT
. TRBJ1-1 TRBV5-1 CASSFGRGNTEAFF TGCGCCAGCAGCTTCGGACGGGGGAACACTGAAGCTTTCTTT
. TRBJ1-6 TRBV6-1 CASSAIQGTYNSPLHF TGTGCCAGCAGTGCAATCCAGGGTACCTATAATTCACCCCTCCACTTT
. TRBJ2-7 TRBV7-9 CASSTPPYEQYF TGTGCCAGCAGCACCCCTCCTTACGAGCAGTACTTC
TRBD2 TRBJ2-3 TRBV7-2 CASSLGLAGTNTDTQYF TGTGCCAGCAGCTTAGGACTAGCGGGGACAAACACAGATACGCAGTATTTT
. TRBJ1-4 TRBV5-5 CASSRLVVEKLFF TGTGCCAGCAGCCGATTGGTGGTTGAAAAACTGTTTTTT